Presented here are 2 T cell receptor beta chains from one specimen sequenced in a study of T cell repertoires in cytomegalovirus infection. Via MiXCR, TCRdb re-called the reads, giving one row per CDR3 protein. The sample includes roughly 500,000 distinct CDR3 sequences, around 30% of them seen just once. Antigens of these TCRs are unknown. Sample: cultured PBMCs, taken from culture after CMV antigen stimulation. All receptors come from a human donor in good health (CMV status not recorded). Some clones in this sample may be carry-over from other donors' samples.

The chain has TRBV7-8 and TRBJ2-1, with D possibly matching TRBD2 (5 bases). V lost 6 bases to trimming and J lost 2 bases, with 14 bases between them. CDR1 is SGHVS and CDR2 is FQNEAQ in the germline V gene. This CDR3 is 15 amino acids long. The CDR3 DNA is TGTGCCAGCAGACTAGGGATCTCTACCTACAATGAGCAGTTCTTC. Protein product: CASRLGISTYNEQFF.

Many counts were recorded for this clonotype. The DNA of the CDR3 is TGTGCCAGCAGCCCCAAAAATGAGCAGTTCTTC. It is translated as CASSPKNEQFF. This chain links TRBV7-8 with TRBJ2-1; the D is unclear. The germline V and J ends were trimmed by 5 bases and 7 bases, with 6 bases remaining between them. Germline CDR1 and CDR2: SGHVS and FQNEAQ. The CDR3 consists of 11 residues.